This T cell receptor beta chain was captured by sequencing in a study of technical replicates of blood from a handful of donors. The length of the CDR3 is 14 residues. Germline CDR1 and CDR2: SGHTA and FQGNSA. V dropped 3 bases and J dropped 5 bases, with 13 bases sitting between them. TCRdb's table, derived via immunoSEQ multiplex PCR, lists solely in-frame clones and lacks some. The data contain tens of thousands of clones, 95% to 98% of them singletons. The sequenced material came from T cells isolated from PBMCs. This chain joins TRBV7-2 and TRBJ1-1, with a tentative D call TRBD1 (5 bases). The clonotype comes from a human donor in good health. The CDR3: CASSLFGGRTEAFF. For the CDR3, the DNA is TGTGCCAGCAGCTTGTTTGGGGGGAGGACTGAAGCTTTCTTT.